The 32 T cell receptor beta chains presented below share a single source sample, sequenced in a study of blood T cells in healthy people across ages. Then a second PCR, running about 6 to 11 cycles, was carried out with a sample-barcoded 5' primer and a J-beta primer mix. TCRdb processed the 5' RACE reads anew with MiXCR; each CDR3 protein has one entry. The sample holds 730,000 or so distinct CDR3 sequences, roughly 45% seen once. Sample: blood. Receptor source: a woman aged 55-69 years in good health.

Notes on this clonotype: Since a much larger clone is just one base distant, this may be a read error. The V and J genes are TRBV9 and TRBJ2-1; 10 bases fit TRBD2. The CDR3 spans 15 residues. V shed 7 bases and J 2 bases; nucleotides not matched to a gene: 6. From germline, CDR1 is SGDLS and CDR2 YYNGEE. This chain's CDR3 is CASGPSGGPYNEQFF. The CDR3 DNA is TGTGCCAGCGGACCTAGCGGGGGCCCCTACAATGAGCAGTTCTTC.

This clonotype was seen only a few times. The chain uses TRBV7-9 and TRBJ2-6; perhaps TRBD2 as D (5 bases). Trimming cost V 5 bases and J 3 bases, with 20 bases left between them. The CDR3 extends over 18 amino acids. The V gene's germline CDR1 is SEHNR and CDR2 FQNEAQ (reference sequence). The CDR3 region is CASSREIRNSDGANVLTF. The CDR3 nucleotides read TGTGCCAGCAGCAGGGAGATACGGAATTCGGATGGGGCCAACGTCCTGACTTTC.

V gene TRBV29-1 combines with J gene TRBJ2-4; D perhaps matches TRBD1 (6 bases). The J call may be in error: the DNA end matches TRBJ2-7 better. The CDR3 contains 14 residues. Per germline, CDR1 SQVTM and CDR2 ANQGSEA. The chain's CDR3 is CSVVNRERGYEQYF. In DNA form, the CDR3 reads TGCAGCGTCGTCAACAGGGAGAGGGGCTACGAGCAGTACTTC.

This clonotype was observed a handful of times. The J gene is TRBJ2-2, the V gene TRBV7-6, with D maybe TRBD2 (5 bases). The CDR3 is 14 amino acids. V lost 6 bases and J 2 bases, leaving 10 bases between the germline ends. The germline V gene has CDR1 SGHVS and CDR2 FNYEAQ. The CDR3 loop reads CASRASGNTGELFF. The DNA for the CDR3 is TGTGCCAGCAGGGCGTCGGGAAACACCGGGGAGCTGTTTTTT.

About this clonotype itself: A read error is possible here, since a much larger clone lies one base away. This chain connects TRBV10-3 to TRBJ2-7, with a weak D call TRBD1 (5 bases). Trimming stripped 9 bases from V and 5 bases from J, with 20 bases between. Germline V gives CDR1 ENHRY, CDR2 SYGVKD. The length of the CDR3 is 14 residues. CDR3 DNA: TGTGCCATTAACGCAGGGTTGATTAAAGACGAGCAGTACTTC. It codes for CAINAGLIKDEQYF.

This clonotype was recorded many times. This chain connects TRBV11-3 to TRBJ2-1; TRBD1 is a possible D gene (6 bases). Trimming pared 0 bases from V and 4 bases from J, leaving 10 bases between. Per the germline V gene, CDR1 is SGHNT and CDR2 is YENEEA. This CDR3 contains 15 residues. CDR3 loop: CASSLEGARYNEQFF. CDR3 DNA: TGTGCCAGCAGCTTAGAGGGGGCGCGGTACAATGAGCAGTTCTTC.

The chain uses TRBV18 and TRBJ2-5, with 7 positions matching TRBD1. The J call may be wrong; the DNA end is better matched by TRBJ2-7. CDR3 length: 13 amino acids. The germline CDR1 and CDR2 sequences are KGHSH and LQKENI. This CDR3 reads CASSPGTVNEQYF. CDR3 DNA sequence: TGTGCCAGCTCACCAGGGACAGTTAACGAGCAGTACTTC.

The genes are TRBV5-1 and TRBJ2-1; 7 positions match TRBD2. CDR1 and CDR2 from the germline V gene are SGHRS and YFSETQ. There are 13 residues in the CDR3. After removal of 4 bases from V and 6 bases from J, the junction contained 4 bases not matched to a gene. The CDR3 nucleotides read TGCGCCAGCAGCGTGGGGGGGGGCAATGAGCAGTTCTTC. This gives the protein CASSVGGGNEQFF.

The rearrangement links TRBV20-1 to TRBJ2-5, with a tentative D call TRBD1 (5 bases). V was clipped by 0 bases and J by 2 bases, with 10 bases between them. Germline V gene sequence: CDR1 DFQATT, CDR2 SNEGSKA (reference sequence). The CDR3 runs 14 residues. DNA of the CDR3: TGCAGTGCTAGAGATCCGCAGGGACAAGAGACCCAGTACTTC. Translation gives CSARDPQGQETQYF.

This clonotype was observed once. A much larger clonotype is one base distant, so this may be a read error. The chain joins TRBV7-2 to TRBJ2-5; D might be TRBD1 or TRBD2, each matching 5 bases. CDR3 size: 13 residues. Trimming left V 8 bases short and J 1 base short, with 11 bases between. Germline CDR1 SGHTA, CDR2 FQGNSA. CDR3 sequence (DNA): TGTGCCAGCGCAGGGAGCCTCCAAGAGACCCAGTACTTC. The encoded protein is CASAGSLQETQYF.

The chain links TRBV11-2 to TRBJ1-2; D not resolved. The CDR3 is 14 amino acids. Trimming took off 5 bases at V and 4 bases at J, with 14 bases between the two ends. Germline V gene data show CDR1 as SGHAT and CDR2 as FQNNGV. The CDR3 DNA is TGTGCCAGCAGCCCCTCAGCGGGGTCCTATGGCTACACCTTC. Protein sequence: CASSPSAGSYGYTF.

V and J are TRBV7-9 and TRBJ2-5, with no clear D. With the DNA end fitting TRBJ2-7 better, the J assignment may be wrong. The V gene's germline CDR1 is SEHNR and CDR2 FQNEAQ (reference sequence). This CDR3 is built from 14 residues. CDR3 coding DNA: TGTGCCAGCAGCTTAGCTGGTATCATTTACGAGCAGTACTTC. Protein sequence: CASSLAGIIYEQYF.

This clonotype appeared a few times. Written as DNA, the CDR3 is TGCAGCGCTATAGAACAGGGGCATGGCTACACCTTC. It encodes CSAIEQGHGYTF. The gene calls are TRBV29-1 and TRBJ1-2; TRBD1 matches at 7 bases. V shed 7 bases and J 6 bases; nucleotides not matched to a gene: 8. The CDR3 totals 12 residues. Germline loops: CDR1 SQVTM, CDR2 ANQGSEA. The variable domain in full, completed from reference TRBV29-1 and TRBJ1-2, reads SAVISQKPSRDICQRGTSLTIQCQVDSQVTMMFWYRQQPGQSLTLIATANQGSEATYESGFVIDKFPISRPNLTFSTLTVSNMSPEDSSIYLCSAIEQGHGYTFGSGTRLTVV.

V usage is TRBV7-3 and J usage is TRBJ2-3, with TRBD2 matching 7 bases. With V trimmed by 1 base and J by 4 bases, 5 bases remained unmatched. The CDR3 extends over 15 amino acids. Germline V gene sequence: CDR1 SGHTA, CDR2 FQGTGA. This CDR3 reads CASSLMGGVADTQYF. The DNA for the CDR3 is TGTGCCAGCAGCTTAATGGGGGGGGTGGCAGATACGCAGTATTTT.

This sequence joins TRBV28 and TRBJ2-1; D remains ambiguous. The CDR3 contains 15 residues. Trimming left V 5 bases short and J 5 bases short, with 16 bases between. CDR1 is MDHEN and CDR2 is SYDVKM in the germline V gene. The CDR3 is CASSRAQSEDNEQFF. DNA of the CDR3: TGTGCCAGCAGTAGGGCCCAGTCGGAAGACAATGAGCAGTTCTTC.

This clonotype occurred a few times. The rearrangement links TRBV20-1 to TRBJ1-2; 8 bases are shared with TRBD1. CDR1 and CDR2 from the germline V gene are DFQATT and SNEGSKA (reference sequence). V shed 6 bases and J 7 bases; nucleotides not matched to a gene: 4. The CDR3 spans 11 residues. Here the CDR3 DNA reads TGCAGTGCGAGGACAGGGTCTGGCTACACCTTC. It codes for CSARTGSGYTF.

The chain joins TRBV20-1 to TRBJ2-5; 9 bases are shared with TRBD1. Germline CDR1 is DFQATT and CDR2 is SNEGSKA (reference sequence). The J segment lost 0 bases and the V segment lost 4 bases, leaving 9 bases of the junction unmatched. This CDR3 is built from 16 residues. The CDR3: CSANMDRGRYQETQYF. In DNA form, the CDR3 reads TGCAGTGCTAACATGGACAGGGGACGTTACCAAGAGACCCAGTACTTC.

The CDR3: CASSENRDRGYEQYF. The CDR3 DNA sequence: TGTGCCAGCAGTGAAAACCGGGACAGGGGATACGAGCAGTACTTC. The chain has TRBV2 and TRBJ2-4, with 10 bases that match TRBD1. The J call is uncertain, as TRBJ2-7 better fits the DNA end. The CDR3 runs 15 residues. Germline CDR1 SNHLY, CDR2 FYNNEI.

This clonotype was picked up a small number of times. This sequence may be a read error, since a much larger clone differs from it by one base. The genes are TRBV20-1 and TRBJ2-5; 11 positions match TRBD2. CDR3 length: 16 amino acids. V lost 5 bases, J lost 11 bases, and 19 bases stayed unmatched. Germline V gene lookup returns CDR1 DFQATT and CDR2 SNEGSKA (reference sequence). This CDR3 reads CSARGPSGRIRDEQYF. CDR3 sequence (DNA): TGCAGTGCTCGTGGGCCTAGCGGGAGGATTCGGGATGAGCAGTACTTC.

V usage is TRBV12-3 or TRBV12-4 and J usage is TRBJ2-7, with 12 bases matching TRBD2. This CDR3 comprises 17 residues. V was clipped by 3 bases and J by 7 bases; unmatched bases: 13. Here the CDR3 DNA reads TGTGCCAGCAGTTTTAGGCTAGCGGGGGGGCCCCGCAATGAGCAGTACTTC. The encoded protein is CASSFRLAGGPRNEQYF.

In its sample, this clonotype was seen a few times. The rearrangement links TRBV7-2 to TRBJ2-1, with 10 bases lining up with TRBD2. The CDR3 totals 15 residues. Germline CDR1 SGHTA, CDR2 FQGNSA. J gave up 9 bases and V 2 bases, and 7 bases lay outside the gene matches. As DNA, the CDR3 is TGTGCCAGCAGCTTATTTCTAGCGGGAGATCTTGAGCAGTTCTTC. Translating it yields CASSLFLAGDLEQFF. Full variable domain (remainder filled in from reference TRBV7-2 and TRBJ2-1): GAGVSQSPSNKVTEKGKDVELRCDPISGHTALYWYRQSLGQGLEFLIYFQGNSAPDKSGLPSDRFSAERTGGSVSTLTIQRTQQEDSAVYLCASSLFLAGDLEQFFGPGTRLTVL.

This clonotype was seen only once. A much more abundant neighbour one base away suggests this may be a read error. V usage is TRBV12-3 or TRBV12-4 and J usage is TRBJ2-3; D not certain. There are 16 residues in the CDR3. CDR3 in amino acids: CASSPAETSIADTEYF. The CDR3 DNA sequence: TGTGCCAGCAGCCCGGCGGAGACTTCTATAGCAGATACGGAGTATTTT.

This chain connects TRBV10-3 to TRBJ1-1; D not certain. Per the germline V gene, CDR1 is ENHRY and CDR2 is SYGVKD. V was pared by 9 bases and J by 1 base, with 9 bases between. The CDR3 length is 12 residues. Here the CDR3 reads CAISTANTEAFF. In nucleotides, the CDR3 is TGTGCCATTTCGACTGCGAACACTGAAGCTTTCTTT.

This clonotype was picked up many times. This chain links TRBV12-3 or TRBV12-4 with TRBJ1-2; D is unclear. Trimming stripped 3 bases from V and 7 bases from J, with 6 bases between. The CDR3 consists of 11 residues. The CDR3 coding sequence is TGTGCCAGCAGTTTTCTAACTGGCTACACCTTC. This sequence encodes CASSFLTGYTF.

The chain couples TRBV29-1 to TRBJ1-1, with D unclear. Germline V gene lookup returns CDR1 SQVTM and CDR2 ANQGSEA. The germline V and J ends were trimmed by 5 bases and 5 bases, with 12 bases remaining between them. The CDR3 is 12 residues long. The CDR3 spells CSVRWAGTEAFF. The CDR3 nucleotides read TGCAGCGTTCGGTGGGCGGGAACTGAAGCTTTCTTT.

This sequence joins TRBV10-3 and TRBJ2-1; 10 nucleotides agree with TRBD2. Trimming at V came to 3 bases and at J to 8 bases, leaving 10 bases not matched to a gene. The CDR3 contains 16 residues. The V gene's germline CDR1 is ENHRY and CDR2 SYGVKD. The CDR3: CAISERTSGVSDEQFF. CDR3 nucleotides: TGTGCCATCAGTGAAAGGACTAGCGGCGTGTCCGATGAGCAGTTCTTC.

The J gene is TRBJ2-7, the V gene TRBV10-1, with 7 bases fitting TRBD2. The CDR3 length is 14 residues. J was trimmed by 2 bases and V by 8 bases; bases with no gene match: 9. Germline assignment: CDR1 WNHNN and CDR2 SYGVQD (reference sequence). The CDR3 DNA sequence: TGCGCCAGCGGAGCGGGGACCGACCCCTACGAGCAGTACTTC. Encoded protein: CASGAGTDPYEQYF.

The J gene is TRBJ2-1, the V gene TRBV19, with D perhaps being TRBD1 or TRBD2 (5 bases each). From germline, CDR1 is LNHDA and CDR2 SQIVND (reference sequence). The germline V and J ends were trimmed by 7 bases and 8 bases, with 24 bases remaining between them. The CDR3 has 16 residues. CDR3 sequence: CASTVSGTRGRHEQFF. The CDR3 coding sequence is TGTGCCAGTACCGTTTCCGGGACGAGGGGCCGACATGAGCAGTTCTTC. Based on the CDR3 plus reference TRBV19 and TRBJ2-1, the full variable domain is DGGITQSPKYLFRKEGQNVTLSCEQNLNHDAMYWYRQDPGQGLRLIYYSQIVNDFQKGDIAEGYSVSREKKESFPLTVTSAQKNPTAFYLCASTVSGTRGRHEQFFGPGTRLTVL.

This clonotype was detected once. Written as DNA, the CDR3 is TGCAGTGCTAGAGATCGTTTTGGGCACCGAGGGGACTATGGCTACACCTTC. Translated: CSARDRFGHRGDYGYTF. This rearrangement joins TRBV20-1 to TRBJ1-2, with a possible D match to TRBD1 (5 bases). Trimming pared 0 bases from V and 3 bases from J, leaving 20 bases between. Per the germline V gene, CDR1 is DFQATT and CDR2 is SNEGSKA (reference sequence). The CDR3 sequence is 17 residues long.

This clonotype was seen a handful of times. V gene TRBV10-3 combines with J gene TRBJ2-3, with D unclear. CDR3 length equals 11 residues. V was pared by 5 bases and J by 4 bases, with 4 bases between. Germline V gives CDR1 ENHRY, CDR2 SYGVKD. CDR3 region: CAISTADTQYF. CDR3 coding DNA: TGTGCCATCAGTACGGCAGATACGCAGTATTTT.

The chain combines TRBV29-1 with TRBJ2-5, with a weak D call TRBD2 (6 bases). V lost 5 bases, J lost 5 bases, and 15 bases lay in between. CDR1 is SQVTM and CDR2 is ANQGSEA in the germline V gene. CDR3 length equals 13 residues. The CDR3 region has the DNA TGCAGCGTTCTGGGGGGTTATACGGAGACCCAGTACTTC. It specifies CSVLGGYTETQYF.

About this clonotype: At one boundary the junction diverges from the germline segment, which might be a read error. The chain recombines TRBV5-1 with TRBJ2-7; D remains ambiguous. This CDR3 is 15 amino acids long. The germline gives CDR1 SGHRS, CDR2 YFSETQ. CDR3: CAGSLAPDRSYEQYF. The CDR3 DNA reads TGCGCCGGCAGCTTGGCTCCGGACCGCTCCTACGAGCAGTACTTC.